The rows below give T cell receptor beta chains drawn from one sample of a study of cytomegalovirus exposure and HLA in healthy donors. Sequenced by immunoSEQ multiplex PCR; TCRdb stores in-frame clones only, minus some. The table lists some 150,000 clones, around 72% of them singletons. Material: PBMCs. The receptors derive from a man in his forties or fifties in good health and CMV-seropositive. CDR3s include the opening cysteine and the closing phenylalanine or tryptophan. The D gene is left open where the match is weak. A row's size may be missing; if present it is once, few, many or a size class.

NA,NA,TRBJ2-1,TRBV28,TGTGCCAGCACCTCGCGGGAATCCTACAATGAGCAGTTCTTC,CASTSRESYNEQFF
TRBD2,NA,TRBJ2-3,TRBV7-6,TGTGCCAGCAGCCGTACGACGAGACTAGCGGGTGGAGATACGCAGTATTTT,CASSRTTRLAGGDTQYF
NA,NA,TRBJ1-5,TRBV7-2,TGTGCCAGCAGGGGGGGGGCGGATCAGCCCCAGCATTTT,CASRGGADQPQHF
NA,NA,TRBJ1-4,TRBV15,TGTGCCACCAGCAGAGATATCGGGGAAAAACTGTTTTTT,CATSRDIGEKLFF
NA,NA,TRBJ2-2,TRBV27,TGTGCCAGCTCGGACCTCGAGGGACTCGGGGAGCTGTTTTTT,CASSDLEGLGELFF
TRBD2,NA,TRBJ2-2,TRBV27,TGTGCCAGCAGCCTACTGGCTAGCGGGAGTCGGGGGGAGCTGTTTTTT,CASSLLASGSRGELFF
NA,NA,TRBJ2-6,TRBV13,TGTGCCAGCGGCCCCGGGGGGGCCAACGTCCTGACTTTC,CASGPGGANVLTF
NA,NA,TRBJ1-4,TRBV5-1,TGCGCCAGCAGCTTGACAACGGGTTCTAATGAAAAACTGTTTTTT,CASSLTTGSNEKLFF
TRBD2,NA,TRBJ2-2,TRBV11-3,TGTGCCAGCAGCTTCGATAGCGGGACGGGCACCGGGGAGCTGTTTTTT,CASSFDSGTGTGELFF
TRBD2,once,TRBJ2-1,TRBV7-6,TGTGCCAGCAGCACCGGGACTAACTCTTACAATGAGCAGTTCTTC,CASSTGTNSYNEQFF
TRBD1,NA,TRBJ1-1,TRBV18,TGTGCCAGCTCACCACAAGGCATACAGGGGGGGACTGAAGCTTTCTTT,CASSPQGIQGGTEAFF
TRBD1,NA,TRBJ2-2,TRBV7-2,TGTGCCAGCAGCTTAGGTGGTACAGGGGCCGGGGAGCTGTTTTTT,CASSLGGTGAGELFF
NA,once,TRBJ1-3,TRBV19,TGTGCCAGTAGTCCGACAGACTCCTCTGGAAACACCATATATTTT,CASSPTDSSGNTIYF
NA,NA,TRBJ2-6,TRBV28,TGTGCCAGCAGTGTAAGGGGCTCTGGGGCCAACGTCCTGACTTTC,CASSVRGSGANVLTF